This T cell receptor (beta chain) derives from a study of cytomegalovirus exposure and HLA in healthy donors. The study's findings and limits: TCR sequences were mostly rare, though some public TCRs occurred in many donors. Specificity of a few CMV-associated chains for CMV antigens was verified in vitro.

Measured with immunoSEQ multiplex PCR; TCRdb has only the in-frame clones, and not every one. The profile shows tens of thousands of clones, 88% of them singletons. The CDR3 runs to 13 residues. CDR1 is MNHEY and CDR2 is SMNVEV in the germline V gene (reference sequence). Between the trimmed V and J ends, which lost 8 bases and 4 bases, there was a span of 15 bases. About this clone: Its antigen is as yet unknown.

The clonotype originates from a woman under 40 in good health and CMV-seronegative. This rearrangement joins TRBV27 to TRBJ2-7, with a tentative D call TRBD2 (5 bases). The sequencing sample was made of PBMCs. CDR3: CASAKGERYEQYF. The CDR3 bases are TGTGCCAGCGCTAAGGGAGAAAGGTACGAGCAGTACTTC.